The clone carrying this T cell receptor beta chain came up many times. Its cognate antigen is unknown. The record originates from a study of T-cell reconstitution after alpha-beta-depleted transplantation in children. Study findings and constraints: The study traced high day-60 TCRbeta diversity in some patients to surviving recipient T cells and thymic progenitors. Among T cells one year after transplant, newly produced cells accounted for most counts and diversity. About two months after transplant, alpha-beta T cells reportedly came from several hundred expanded graft clones.

Unique molecular identifiers tagged the TCRbeta library. A single record per CDR3 protein comes from TCRdb applying MiXCR to the PCR reads. Among 250,000 to 300,000 distinct CDR3 sequences listed, around a tenth were seen once. Per the germline V gene, CDR1 is MNHNY and CDR2 is SVGAGI (reference sequence). Trimming pared 9 bases from V and 8 bases from J, leaving 14 bases between. This CDR3 comprises 13 residues. The V gene is TRBV6-6, the J gene TRBJ1-6; D call uncertain. The input for sequencing was peripheral blood, taken 180 days after TCRalphabeta/CD19-depleted stem cell transplant. The TCR originated in a male patient between 2 and 10 years old who had a stem cell transplant for chronic granulomatous disease, so the T cells may come from the graft donor. CDR3 in DNA: TGTGCCAGTCAGTGGGGTGGGGATTCACCCCTCCACTTT. Residues: CASQWGGDSPLHF.